This TCR beta chain was profiled in a study of early T cells in non-severe SARS-CoV-2 infection. General study results and limits: Using VDJdb, the matching emphasized anti-spike CD8 responses while missing private and CD4 specificities.

V was trimmed by 0 bases and J by 2 bases, leaving 4 bases between them. Germline V gives CDR1 ENHRY, CDR2 SYGVKD. The CDR3 spans 13 residues. TCRdb redid the calling of the 5' RACE reads with MiXCR, one entry per CDR3 protein. The sample gives 69,000 or so distinct CDR3 sequences, about 9% of which show up once; 5.9% is in the top ten. This clonotype was seen only a few times. The antigen is not known. The sequencing sample was made of whole blood. The TCR originated in an adult who was a healthcare worker with PCR-confirmed SARS-CoV-2 infection or an uninfected control (not recorded which). The chain combines TRBV10-3 with TRBJ1-1; no clear D gene. The CDR3 nucleotides read TGTGCCATCAGTGAGTCAGGAAACACTGAAGCTTTCTTT. Translation: CAISESGNTEAFF.